This T cell receptor beta chain is drawn from a study of T cell responses to AZD1222 COVID-19 vaccine. V lost 4 bases and J 7 bases, leaving 14 bases between the germline ends. Germline V CDR1 and CDR2: SQVTM, ANQGSEA. The length of the CDR3 is 13 residues. Overall study findings and caveats: Repertoires were sampled only after the peak T cell response. Donors were chiefly white British, with a greater number of females, and clonal diversity was perhaps underestimated.

Sequenced by immunoSEQ multiplex PCR; TCRdb stores in-frame clones only, minus some. The data show 120,000 or so clones, 80% to 90% seen once. This clone showed up just once. Its antigen is still unknown. Pooled together were second doses at about 4 or about 12 weeks. The source of this sequence is an adult who received the AZD1222 COVID-19 vaccine. This chain links TRBV29-1 with TRBJ1-5; D is possibly TRBD1 (6 bases). The starting material was peripheral blood, obtained 28 days after the second AZD1222 dose. The CDR3 nucleotides are TGCAGCGTTGCTGCGGACAGAAACCAGCCCCAGCATTTT. It specifies CSVAADRNQPQHF. Drawing the rest from reference TRBV29-1 and TRBJ1-5, the complete variable domain is SAVISQKPSRDICQRGTSLTIQCQVDSQVTMMFWYRQQPGQSLTLIATANQGSEATYESGFVIDKFPISRPNLTFSTLTVSNMSPEDSSIYLCSVAADRNQPQHFGDGTRLSIL.